These 28 T cell receptor beta chains were sequenced from one sample in a study of glioma-infiltrating T cells. TCR alpha and beta CDR3 regions were amplified from RNA using iRepertoire nested multiplex PCR. TCRdb used MiXCR to reprocess the multiplex PCR reads, holding one entry per CDR3 protein. The data hold around 190,000 distinct CDR3 sequences, with more than 35% observed a single time. Sequences were obtained from glioma tissue, nonneoplastic brain tissue, or PBMCs (not recorded which). The receptors were gathered from a human donor with low-grade glioma or glioblastoma, undergoing nonglioma brain surgery, or in good health (not recorded which).

Notes on this clonotype: A much larger clone lies a single base off, so this may be a read error. The J gene is TRBJ1-1, the V gene TRBV18; 9 bases are shared with TRBD1. With 1 base clipped from V and 5 bases from J, the junction kept 2 bases outside the gene matches. Germline V gene sequence: CDR1 KGHSH, CDR2 LQKENI. This CDR3 has 14 amino acids. This CDR3 is CASSPRDRVTEAFF. CDR3 sequence (DNA): TGTGCCAGCTCACCACGGGACAGGGTAACTGAAGCTTTCTTT. Filled out from reference TRBV18 and TRBJ1-1, the complete variable domain reads NAGVMQNPRHLVRRRGQEARLRCSPMKGHSHVYWYRQLPEEGLKFMVYLQKENIIDESGMPKERFSAEFPKEGPSILRIQQVVRGDSAAYFCASSPRDRVTEAFFGQGTRLTVV.

This clonotype was seen repeatedly, ten times or more. The rearrangement links TRBV28 to TRBJ1-2; D is uncertain. Deletions cut 3 bases from V and 7 bases from J, with 9 bases between. CDR3 size: 12 residues. The germline CDR1 and CDR2 sequences are MDHEN and SYDVKM. Here the CDR3 reads CASSFGSIGYTF. The CDR3 DNA sequence: TGTGCCAGCAGTTTCGGGAGCATTGGCTACACCTTC.

This clonotype occurred many times. J is TRBJ2-5 and V is TRBV27, with 7 bases matching TRBD2. Germline loops: CDR1 MNHEY, CDR2 SMNVEV (reference sequence). Unmatched junction bases numbered 13, after V lost 4 bases and J lost 2 bases. CDR3 length: 17 residues. Here the CDR3 reads CASSSRFAGAIQETQYF. The CDR3 nucleotides are TGTGCCAGCAGTTCCCGGTTTGCGGGAGCCATACAAGAGACCCAGTACTTC.

This clonotype turned up a few times. The gene calls are TRBV2 and TRBJ2-3; tentative D call: TRBD2 (6 bases). Per the germline V gene, CDR1 is SNHLY and CDR2 is FYNNEI. Trimming stripped 0 bases from V and 5 bases from J, with 12 bases between. This CDR3 is built from 15 residues. This CDR3 reads CASSEAVGGRDTQYF. The CDR3 DNA sequence: TGTGCCAGCAGTGAAGCAGTGGGAGGTAGAGATACGCAGTATTTT.

As to this clonotype: One base away lies a much larger clone, so this may be a sequencing read error. The CDR3 carries no conserved terminal phenylalanine or tryptophan, so it likely arises from a read error. The chain has TRBV27 and TRBJ2-3, with D unclear. Germline V gene data show CDR1 as MNHEY and CDR2 as SMNVEV (reference sequence). The length of the CDR3 is 11 residues. Trimming shortened V by 6 bases and J by 2 bases, and 3 bases separated the two germline ends. The CDR3 is CASRYTDTQYY. CDR3 DNA: TGTGCCAGCAGGTACACAGATACGCAGTATTAT.

In this sample, this clonotype turned up many times. This chain connects TRBV4-1 to TRBJ2-3; tentatively, D is TRBD2 (5 bases). Germline values: CDR1 MGHRA, CDR2 YSYEKL. The CDR3 extends over 13 amino acids. Trimming stripped 4 bases from V and 4 bases from J, with 9 bases between. The DNA for the CDR3 is TGCGCCAGCAGCCCACCAGCGGCAGATACGCAGTATTTT. It specifies CASSPPAADTQYF.

On this clonotype: Since a much larger clone is just one base distant, this may be a read error. The chain combines TRBV20-1 with TRBJ2-3; 7 nucleotides line up with TRBD2. CDR1 is DFQATT, CDR2 SNEGSKA, per germline (reference sequence). This CDR3 region has 16 residues. V lost 7 bases and J lost 6; bases outside the gene matches: 19. Written as DNA, the CDR3 is TGCAGTGGAATCTCAACAAAAGCGGGAAGGCGTGATACGCAGTATTTT. As protein: CSGISTKAGRRDTQYF.

With respect to this clonotype: Being one base from a much bigger clone, this may be a read error. This sequence joins TRBV28 and TRBJ2-7; no firm D call. Germline V gives CDR1 MDHEN, CDR2 SYDVKM. The CDR3 has 11 residues. The germline V and J ends were trimmed by 11 bases and 2 bases, with 10 bases remaining between them. For the CDR3, the DNA is TGTGCCTCATCCCGCCCCTACGAGCAGTACTTC. Its translation is CASSRPYEQYF.

This clonotype has just one count. The chain links TRBV28 to TRBJ1-1; D possibly corresponds to TRBD1 (6 bases). The CDR3 runs to 17 residues. The germline gives CDR1 MDHEN, CDR2 SYDVKM. V gave up 8 bases and J gave up 1 base, with 23 bases separating them. Here the CDR3 DNA reads TGTGCCAGCCGTCGAAACCGGGACACCTTGGAGAACACTGAAGCTTTCTTT. Amino acids: CASRRNRDTLENTEAFF.

This clonotype was seen just once. A much larger clone is a single base away; this may be a read error. As DNA, the CDR3 is TGTGCCAGCAGTTATATCGGGGCTTGGGACACCGAGAACACTGAAGCTTTCTTT. It encodes CASSYIGAWDTENTEAFF. The chain employs TRBV6-2 or TRBV6-3 and TRBJ1-1; D is perhaps TRBD1 (6 bases). Deletions cut 3 bases from V and 1 base from J, with 21 bases between. In germline, CDR1 is MNHEY, CDR2 SVGEGT. This CDR3 is built from 18 residues.

About this clonotype: An end of the junction does not agree with germline; a read error may underlie this. The rearrangement joins TRBV29-1 to TRBJ1-2; the D is unclear. The CDR3 sequence is 11 residues long. Looked up from germline, CDR1 is SQVTM and CDR2 is ANQGSEA. The CDR3 DNA sequence: TGCAGCGTTGAACAGGACTATGGCTACAACTTC. Translating gives CSVEQDYGYNF.

The gene calls are TRBV18 and TRBJ2-3, with D maybe TRBD1 (5 bases). The CDR3 runs 16 residues. V lost 0 bases, J lost 3 bases, and 13 bases lay in between. CDR1 KGHSH and CDR2 LQKENI come from the germline V gene. The CDR3, as DNA: TGTGCCAGCTCACCACCGTATGGGGCTAGAACAGATACGCAGTATTTT. Its protein product is CASSPPYGARTDTQYF.

Comment on this clonotype: Just one base apart from a much larger clone, this may be a read error. The chain carries TRBV20-1 and TRBJ2-5; a possible D gene is TRBD2 (6 bases). From germline, CDR1 is DFQATT and CDR2 SNEGSKA (reference sequence). The CDR3 extends over 13 amino acids. The ends were cut back, 8 bases at V and 4 bases at J, with 17 bases in the middle. The CDR3 region is CSTTTSSAETQYF. CDR3 bases: TGCAGTACAACGACTAGTTCGGCAGAGACCCAGTACTTC.

Many counts were recorded for this clonotype. The rearrangement joins TRBV19 to TRBJ1-2, with D perhaps matching TRBD1 (6 bases). The germline CDR1 and CDR2 sequences are LNHDA and SQIVND (reference sequence). Between the trimmed V and J ends, which lost 7 bases and 3 bases, there was a span of 9 bases. This CDR3 is built from 12 residues. In nucleotides, the CDR3 is TGTGCCAGTACTGGGACATACTATGGCTACACCTTC. It codes for CASTGTYYGYTF.

With respect to this clonotype: This may be a read error: a much more frequent sequence differs by one nucleotide. The CDR3 loop is CASSQDHLPGPEQYF. The CDR3 DNA reads TGCGCCAGCAGCCAAGATCATTTACCCGGCCCCGAGCAGTACTTC. The chain recombines TRBV4-1 with TRBJ2-7; D gene uncertain. The length of the CDR3 is 15 residues. CDR1 is MGHRA, CDR2 YSYEKL, per germline. Between the trimmed V and J ends, which lost 0 bases and 6 bases, there was a span of 15 bases.

Concerning this clonotype: With a much larger clone just one base away, this may be a read error. The chain recombines TRBV27 with TRBJ2-1; 9 bases fit TRBD2. The CDR3 is 16 amino acids. J gave up 7 bases and V 8 bases, and 15 bases lay outside the gene matches. CDR1 is MNHEY and CDR2 is SMNVEV in the germline V gene (reference sequence). The CDR3 DNA reads as TGTGCCAGCCAAGGTTTGCTAGCGGGACATACAAATGAGCAGTTCTTC. It translates to CASQGLLAGHTNEQFF.

This clonotype was observed a few times. This rearrangement joins TRBV7-2 to TRBJ2-7; 7 nucleotides agree with TRBD1. Looked up from germline, CDR1 is SGHTA and CDR2 is FQGNSA. With V trimmed by 1 base and J by 7 bases, 7 bases remained unmatched. This CDR3 comprises 14 residues. Here the CDR3 DNA reads TGTGCCAGCAGCTTAGGCAGGGTCAGGGGGGAGCAGTACTTC. It codes for CASSLGRVRGEQYF.

This clonotype occurred many times. The V call is TRBV7-2, the J call TRBJ2-3; no definite D call. The CDR3 loop spans 12 amino acids. CDR1 SGHTA and CDR2 FQGNSA come from the germline V gene. The ends were cut back, 5 bases at V and 5 bases at J, with 8 bases in the middle. The CDR3 coding sequence is TGTGCCAGCAGCCCTAGAAGAGATACGCAGTATTTT. It encodes CASSPRRDTQYF.

This clonotype was seen a few times. The V gene is TRBV5-1, the J gene TRBJ2-7; 8 bases fit TRBD2. The J segment lost 2 bases and the V segment lost 1 base, leaving 5 bases of the junction unmatched. Per the germline V gene, CDR1 is SGHRS and CDR2 is YFSETQ. The CDR3 runs 15 residues. The CDR3 is CASSLISGGTYEQYF. The CDR3 nucleotides read TGCGCCAGCAGCTTGATATCGGGAGGGACCTACGAGCAGTACTTC.

The V and J genes are TRBV2 and TRBJ1-1; D remains ambiguous. This CDR3 is built from 14 residues. Between the trimmed V and J ends, which lost 1 base and 5 bases, there was a span of 11 bases. Germline lookup yields CDR1 SNHLY and CDR2 FYNNEI. This chain's CDR3 is CASSEVRGWTEAFF. Written as DNA, the CDR3 is TGTGCCAGCAGTGAAGTAAGAGGATGGACTGAAGCTTTCTTT.

This clonotype came up a few times. The CDR3 sequence: CSGRLGSGNTIYF. Written as DNA, the CDR3 is TGCAGCGGGCGATTGGGCTCTGGAAACACCATATATTTT. V gene TRBV29-1 combines with J gene TRBJ1-3; D gene unclear. CDR3 length: 13 amino acids. In germline, CDR1 is SQVTM, CDR2 ANQGSEA. V lost 7 bases and J lost 0, with 10 bases in between. Complete variable domain (other parts from reference TRBV29-1 and TRBJ1-3): SAVISQKPSRDICQRGTSLTIQCQVDSQVTMMFWYRQQPGQSLTLIATANQGSEATYESGFVIDKFPISRPNLTFSTLTVSNMSPEDSSIYLCSGRLGSGNTIYFGEGSWLTVV.

On this clonotype itself: A much larger clone is a single base away; this may be a read error. The chain carries TRBV28 and TRBJ1-1; TRBD1 agrees at 9 bases. V lost 5 bases, J lost 6 bases, and 13 bases stayed unmatched. From germline, CDR1 is MDHEN and CDR2 SYDVKM. This CDR3 has 16 residues. The DNA for the CDR3 is TGTGCCAGCAGTCCTCCGGGGTGGACAGGGGAGTCTGAAGCTTTCTTT. Translating gives CASSPPGWTGESEAFF. The variable domain in full, with the rest retrieved from reference TRBV28 and TRBJ1-1, is DVKVTQSSRYLVKRTGEKVFLECVQDMDHENMFWYRQDPGLGLRLIYFSYDVKMKEKGDIPEGYSVSREKKERFSLILESASTNQTSMYLCASSPPGWTGESEAFFGQGTRLTVV.

This clonotype came up once. Since a much larger clone is just one base distant, this may be a read error. The chain recombines TRBV28 with TRBJ2-7; 9 nucleotides line up with TRBD2. CDR1 is MDHEN and CDR2 is SYDVKM in the germline V gene. The CDR3 has 15 amino acids. Here the CDR3 DNA reads TGTGCCAGCAGTCCCCTTCAGGTGGTAGCGGGAGTTTCCCACTTC. It specifies CASSPLQVVAGVSHF.

As to this clonotype: The junction departs from the called germline gene at one end, perhaps through a read error. The chain combines TRBV19 with TRBJ1-5; a possible D gene is TRBD1 (5 bases). Germline-derived CDR1 and CDR2 are LNHDA and SQIVND (reference sequence). This CDR3 has 15 residues. The DNA of the CDR3 is TGCGCCAGCAGCCAAGACAGTCGGATGAATAAGCCCCAGCATTTT. Translating it yields CASSQDSRMNKPQHF.

Comment on this clonotype: A clone one base away is much larger, so this may be a read error. V is TRBV25-1 and J is TRBJ2-7, with TRBD1 as a possible D gene (6 bases). Near its end, the DNA agrees better with TRBJ2-5, so the J call may be wrong. Germline V CDR1 and CDR2: MGHDK, SYGVNS. This CDR3 has 16 residues. The CDR3 DNA sequence: TGTGCCAGCAGTGAATATAGGTGGACAGAACAAGAGACCCAGTACTTC. It translates to CASSEYRWTEQETQYF.

A few counts support this clonotype. V is TRBV27 and J is TRBJ2-5; 9 positions agree with TRBD2. Germline assignment: CDR1 MNHEY and CDR2 SMNVEV (reference sequence). Losses at the gene ends were 5 bases for V and 5 bases for J; bases not matched to a gene: 15. The CDR3 sequence is 17 residues long. The CDR3 region has the DNA TGTGCCAGCAGTCCGTATATTATAGCGGGAGCGAGGGAGACCCAGTACTTC. Amino acids: CASSPYIIAGARETQYF.

A word on this clonotype: Germline is not matched at one junction end, which may reflect a read error. The rearrangement uses TRBV10-3 and TRBJ2-5; D unclear. Germline CDR1 is ENHRY and CDR2 is SYGVKD. The CDR3 runs 13 residues. The CDR3 DNA sequence: TGTGCCATCAGTCCCTCGTACCAAGAGACCAAGTACTTC. This sequence encodes CAISPSYQETKYF.

Remarks on this clonotype: A much larger clone sits a single nucleotide away, making a read error possible. This sequence joins TRBV2 and TRBJ2-7; TRBD2 might be the D (5 bases). Germline CDR1 SNHLY, CDR2 FYNNEI. The CDR3 totals 14 residues. The CDR3 DNA reads as TGTGCCTGCAGTCCCGGGAAAGGAGCCTACGAGCAGTACTTC. Translation: CACSPGKGAYEQYF.